This passage covers 30 T cell receptor beta chains from one sample sequenced in a study of blood T cell repertoires in COVID-19. Measured with immunoSEQ multiplex PCR; TCRdb has only the in-frame clones, and not every one. The table has about 100,000 clones, over 75% seen once. The material sequenced was peripheral blood. The receptor set was obtained from a man aged 55 to 69 with acute or convalescent COVID-19.

The chain links TRBV30 to TRBJ2-1; D is ambiguous. The CDR3 covers 11 residues. The germline V gene has CDR1 GTSNPN and CDR2 SVGIG (reference sequence). Deletions cut 2 bases from V and 7 bases from J, with 6 bases between. The CDR3 protein is CAWSLENEQFF. For the CDR3, the DNA is TGTGCCTGGAGTTTGGAGAATGAGCAGTTCTTC.

The V call is TRBV7-3, the J call TRBJ1-1; 8 bases match TRBD1. CDR1 is SGHTA, CDR2 FQGTGA, per germline. CDR3 length: 14 residues. Losses at the gene ends were 4 bases for V and 5 bases for J; bases not matched to a gene: 6. The CDR3 nucleotides are TGTGCCAGCAGCTCGCAGGGGGCCGGGACTGAAGCTTTCTTT. Translating it yields CASSSQGAGTEAFF. The entire variable domain, with the rest obtained from reference TRBV7-3 and TRBJ1-1, is as follows: GAGVSQTPSNKVTEKGKYVELRCDPISGHTALYWYRQSLGQGPEFLIYFQGTGAADDSGLPNDRFFAVRPEGSVSTLKIQRTERGDSAVYLCASSSQGAGTEAFFGQGTRLTVV.

This chain uses TRBV20-1 with TRBJ1-2, with a weak D call TRBD1 (6 bases). The CDR3 spans 14 residues. Germline V gene data show CDR1 as DFQATT and CDR2 as SNEGSKA (reference sequence). The V and J ends lost 3 bases and 8 bases respectively, with 19 bases between them. The CDR3 loop is CSASSGHAVGGYTF. As DNA, the CDR3 is TGCAGTGCTAGTTCGGGACACGCAGTCGGCGGCTACACCTTC.

This clone showed up just once. This chain connects TRBV4-1 to TRBJ1-4; 8 bases are a match to TRBD1. V lost 2 bases to trimming and J lost 2 bases; unmatched junction nucleotides: 4. Germline CDR1 is MGHRA and CDR2 is YSYEKL. CDR3 length: 16 amino acids. The CDR3 is CASSQMGQATNEKLFF. The DNA for the CDR3 is TGCGCCAGCAGCCAAATGGGACAGGCCACTAATGAAAAACTGTTTTTT.

The CDR3 DNA reads TGCGCCAGCAGCTTGGGGCCTAGCGGGAGGCAAGAGACCCAGTACTTC. Protein product: CASSLGPSGRQETQYF. The chain is built from TRBV5-1 and TRBJ2-5, with 11 nucleotides matching TRBD2. Losses at the gene ends were 0 bases for V and 2 bases for J; bases not matched to a gene: 3. The CDR3 sequence is 16 residues long. From germline, CDR1 is SGHRS and CDR2 YFSETQ.

The rearrangement joins TRBV10-3 to TRBJ2-3, with TRBD1 matching over 8 bases. Germline V gene data show CDR1 as ENHRY and CDR2 as SYGVKD. The CDR3 length is 13 residues. Unmatched junction bases numbered 11, after V lost 4 bases and J lost 14 bases. CDR3 in DNA: TGTGCCATCAGTGTCGCCAGACAGGGGCGTATGTATTTT. Translation: CAISVARQGRMYF.

The chain has TRBV5-1 and TRBJ1-1, with TRBD1 identical over 12 bases. With 4 bases clipped from V and 4 bases from J, the junction kept 14 bases outside the gene matches. The CDR3 has 18 residues. Germline CDR1 reads SGHRS; CDR2 reads YFSETQ. CDR3 in DNA: TGCGCCAGCAGCAAAATTCGGGGGACAGGGGGCTCGGTCACTGAAGCTTTCTTT. This codes for CASSKIRGTGGSVTEAFF.

The chain has TRBV30 and TRBJ2-5; maybe TRBD1 (5 bases). The CDR3 is 13 residues long. Germline CDR1 GTSNPN, CDR2 SVGIG (reference sequence). V was pared by 2 bases and J by 0 bases, with 7 bases between. The CDR3 reads CAWSLDNQETQYF. The CDR3 DNA follows: TGTGCCTGGAGTCTGGACAACCAAGAGACCCAGTACTTC.

CDR3 in amino acids: CASDSSPTTYGYTF. The DNA of the CDR3 is TGTGCCAGCGACTCGAGCCCGACGACTTATGGCTACACCTTC. The V gene is TRBV6-5, the J gene TRBJ1-2; D gene uncertain. Between the trimmed V and J ends, which lost 8 bases and 5 bases, there was a span of 18 bases. Germline CDR1 reads MNHEY; CDR2 reads SVGAGI. The CDR3 extends over 14 amino acids.

The V and J genes are TRBV11-3 and TRBJ1-6; D is possibly TRBD1 (5 bases). The CDR3 spans 13 residues. The germline V gene encodes CDR1 SGHNT and CDR2 YENEEA. Trimming shortened V by 2 bases and J by 6 bases, and 5 bases separated the two germline ends. The chain's CDR3 is CASSLRGNSPLHF. In nucleotides, the CDR3 is TGTGCCAGCAGCTTAAGGGGTAATTCACCCCTCCACTTT.

The V gene is TRBV4-1, the J gene TRBJ2-3; 11 nucleotides align to TRBD2. The CDR3 loop spans 21 amino acids. Trimming cost V 0 bases and J 3 bases; bases outside gene matches: 17. From germline, CDR1 is MGHRA and CDR2 YSYEKL. The CDR3 DNA is TGCGCCAGCAGCCAAGAGAGAGAAAGGACTAGCGGGCTCCTCTATACAGATACGCAGTATTTT. It codes for CASSQERERTSGLLYTDTQYF.

The chain uses TRBV20-1 and TRBJ1-2, with D unresolved. There are 11 residues in the CDR3. CDR1 DFQATT and CDR2 SNEGSKA come from the germline V gene (reference sequence). Trimming stripped 6 bases from V and 8 bases from J, with 13 bases between. The CDR3 loop is CSAVLRLGYTF. The CDR3 nucleotides read TGCAGTGCGGTCCTTAGATTGGGCTACACCTTC.

The J gene is TRBJ2-1, the V gene TRBV12-3 or TRBV12-4; D is ambiguous. The CDR3 has 12 residues. Trimming left V 0 bases short and J 8 bases short, with 5 bases between. The CDR3 reads CASSLARDEQFF. Here the CDR3 DNA reads TGTGCCAGCAGTTTAGCGCGTGATGAGCAGTTCTTC.

This chain connects TRBV5-4 to TRBJ1-4; no reliable D call. The V end was cut by 2 bases, the J end by 6 bases, with 14 bases between. Germline V lookup: CDR1 SGHNT, CDR2 YYREEE (reference sequence). The CDR3 runs 15 residues. The CDR3 nucleotides read TGTGCCAGCAGCTTCGGCGGAAGCTATGATGAAAAACTGTTTTTT. Translation gives CASSFGGSYDEKLFF.

This chain links TRBV6-2 or TRBV6-3 with TRBJ2-7; D is perhaps TRBD1 (5 bases). CDR1 is MNHEY, CDR2 SVGEGT, per germline. This CDR3 contains 13 residues. V lost 4 bases and J lost 7, with 14 bases in between. The DNA for the CDR3 is TGTGCCAGCAGTTGGGGCCCGGCGAGGGAGCAGTACTTC. Translation gives CASSWGPAREQYF.

The genes are TRBV7-2 and TRBJ1-1; D not resolved. Germline V lookup: CDR1 SGHTA, CDR2 FQGNSA. The CDR3 length is 13 residues. V lost 4 bases to trimming and J lost 4 bases, with 10 bases between them. CDR3 in DNA: TGTGCCAGCAGCTCCCTTCCGTTCACTGAAGCTTTCTTT. It is translated as CASSSLPFTEAFF.

This clone came up once. The chain has TRBV30 and TRBJ2-2; TRBD2 agrees at 7 bases. Losses at the gene ends were 3 bases for V and 0 bases for J; bases not matched to a gene: 1. Germline V gene lookup returns CDR1 GTSNPN and CDR2 SVGIG (reference sequence). The CDR3 consists of 14 residues. CDR3 bases: TGTGCCTGGAGAGGACTAGCGAACACCGGGGAGCTGTTTTTT. Its translation: CAWRGLANTGELFF. Variable domain in full (rest from reference TRBV30 and TRBJ2-2): SQTIHQWPATLVQPVGSPLSLECTVEGTSNPNLYWYRQAAGRGLQLLFYSVGIGQISSEVPQNLSASRPQDRQFILSSKKLLLSDSGFYLCAWRGLANTGELFFGEGSRLTVL.

CDR3 residues: CASSSSSGAGRYYGYTF. DNA of the CDR3: TGTGCCAGCAGTTCCTCATCGGGAGCGGGGCGGTACTATGGCTACACCTTC. The chain links TRBV27 to TRBJ1-2; tentatively, D is TRBD1 (5 bases). Trimming took off 4 bases at V and 3 bases at J, with 21 bases between the two ends. This CDR3 contains 17 residues. The germline gives CDR1 MNHEY, CDR2 SMNVEV (reference sequence).

The chain recombines TRBV5-1 with TRBJ2-3; the D gene is possibly TRBD2 (7 bases). Germline V gives CDR1 SGHRS, CDR2 YFSETQ. V lost 0 bases, J lost 3 bases, and 14 bases lay in between. CDR3 length equals 16 residues. The CDR3 loop is CASSLVGGAVTDTQYF. CDR3 DNA sequence: TGCGCCAGCAGCTTGGTAGGGGGGGCGGTGACAGATACGCAGTATTTT.

This chain uses TRBV4-1 with TRBJ2-2; perhaps TRBD2 as D (6 bases). Per the germline V gene, CDR1 is MGHRA and CDR2 is YSYEKL. V gave up 0 bases and J gave up 7 bases, with 9 bases separating them. The CDR3 totals 14 residues. The CDR3 region has the DNA TGCGCCAGCAGCCAAGATGCGGGACTCGGGGAGCTGTTTTTT. Its translation: CASSQDAGLGELFF.

The V and J genes are TRBV5-1 and TRBJ2-1; D might be TRBD1 (5 bases). Deletions cut 6 bases from V and 4 bases from J, with 11 bases between. CDR3 length equals 13 residues. Per germline, CDR1 SGHRS and CDR2 YFSETQ. This CDR3 reads CASMGPSYNEQFF. The CDR3 DNA is TGCGCCAGCATGGGGCCAAGTTACAATGAGCAGTTCTTC.

The CDR3 loop reads CASKIAGGGFEKLFF. The CDR3 DNA reads TGTGCCAGTAAAATCGCGGGGGGCGGATTTGAAAAACTGTTTTTT. The gene calls are TRBV19 and TRBJ1-4; the D gene is possibly TRBD1 (6 bases). Germline V gene sequence: CDR1 LNHDA, CDR2 SQIVND (reference sequence). The CDR3 has 15 amino acids. V lost 7 bases to trimming and J lost 7 bases, with 19 bases between them.

The gene calls are TRBV5-1 and TRBJ2-7; possible D gene TRBD1, 5 bases. The V gene's germline CDR1 is SGHRS and CDR2 YFSETQ. The CDR3 length is 15 residues. V was shortened by 4 bases and J by 2 bases, with 16 bases between the two germline ends. CDR3 protein: CASSTDTARPYEQYF. CDR3 DNA: TGCGCCAGCAGCACGGACACGGCTAGGCCCTACGAGCAGTACTTC.

V and J are TRBV5-6 and TRBJ2-5, with 14 nucleotides matching TRBD2. The CDR3 runs 15 residues. Losses at the gene ends were 4 bases for V and 6 bases for J; bases not matched to a gene: 5. The germline CDR1 and CDR2 sequences are SGHDT and YYEEEE. CDR3 in amino acids: CASSRGTSGSKTQYF. CDR3 sequence (DNA): TGTGCCAGCAGCAGAGGGACTAGCGGGAGTAAGACCCAGTACTTC. The full variable domain, in which reference TRBV5-6 and TRBJ2-5 provide the parts outside the CDR3, is DAGVTQSPTHLIKTRGQQVTLRCSPKSGHDTVSWYQQALGQGPQFIFQYYEEEERQRGNFPDRFSGHQFPNYSSELNVNALLLGDSALYLCASSRGTSGSKTQYFGPGTRLLVL.

This chain links TRBV6-2 or TRBV6-3 with TRBJ1-5; D is unresolved. The CDR3 spans 14 residues. Germline V gives CDR1 MNHEY, CDR2 SVGEGT. V was shortened by 6 bases and J by 7 bases, with 16 bases between the two germline ends. DNA of the CDR3: TGTGCCAGCAGCCGAGCGGGGTCCGGGCAGCCCCAGCATTTT. Translated, it gives CASSRAGSGQPQHF.

The J gene is TRBJ2-3, the V gene TRBV11-3; TRBD2 matches 7 bases. The CDR3 extends over 13 amino acids. Looked up from germline, CDR1 is SGHNT and CDR2 is YENEEA. V shed 6 bases, J shed 6 bases, and the junction held 6 bases outside the gene matches. CDR3 residues: CASSPTSPDTQYF. DNA for the CDR3: TGTGCCAGCAGTCCGACTAGCCCTGATACGCAGTATTTT. Full variable domain (remainder filled in from reference TRBV11-3 and TRBJ2-3): EAGVVQSPRYKIIEKKQPVAFWCNPISGHNTLYWYLQNLGQGPELLIRYENEEAVDDSQLPKDRFSAERLKGVDSTLKIQPAELGDSAVYLCASSPTSPDTQYFGPGTRLTVL.

The rearrangement links TRBV12-3 or TRBV12-4 to TRBJ2-7; 11 bases map to TRBD1. V was clipped by 7 bases and J by 3 bases; unmatched bases: 2. The CDR3 loop spans 13 amino acids. In DNA form, the CDR3 reads TGTGCCAGCAAAGGGACAGGGGGCTACGAGCAGTACTTC. Translated: CASKGTGGYEQYF.

This clone was seen more than once but under ten times. V is TRBV7-2 and J is TRBJ2-7, with D possibly matching TRBD2 (6 bases). V lost 6 bases, J lost 7 bases, and 16 bases lay in between. This CDR3 comprises 13 residues. Germline CDR1 and CDR2: SGHTA and FQGNSA. The CDR3 nucleotides are TGTGCCAGCAGGTCGGACTACCCCGGGGAGCAGTACTTC. This translates into CASRSDYPGEQYF.

The V gene is TRBV19, the J gene TRBJ1-5, with 8 positions matching TRBD1. V lost 1 base to trimming and J lost 4 bases; unmatched junction nucleotides: 6. The germline V gene has CDR1 LNHDA and CDR2 SQIVND (reference sequence). The CDR3 has 16 amino acids. CDR3 bases: TGTGCCAGTAGTATAGCTCTGGACAGGGTTAATCAGCCCCAGCATTTT. It codes for CASSIALDRVNQPQHF.

The CDR3 DNA follows: TGCGCCAGCAGCTTTACTGAAGACTATGGCTACACCTTC. It encodes CASSFTEDYGYTF. The gene calls are TRBV5-1 and TRBJ1-2; no clear D. The V gene's germline CDR1 is SGHRS and CDR2 YFSETQ. V shed 2 bases and J shed 3 bases, with 8 bases lying between them. The length of the CDR3 is 13 residues.